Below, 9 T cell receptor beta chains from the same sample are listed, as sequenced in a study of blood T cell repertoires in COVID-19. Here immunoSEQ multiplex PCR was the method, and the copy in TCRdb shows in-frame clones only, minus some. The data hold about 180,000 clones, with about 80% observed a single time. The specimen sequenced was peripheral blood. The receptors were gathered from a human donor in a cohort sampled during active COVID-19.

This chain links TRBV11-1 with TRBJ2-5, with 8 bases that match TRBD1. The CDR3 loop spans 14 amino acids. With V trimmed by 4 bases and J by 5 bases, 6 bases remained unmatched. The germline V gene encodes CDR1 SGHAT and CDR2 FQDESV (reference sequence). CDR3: CASSSKTGDETQYF. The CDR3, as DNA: TGTGCCAGCAGCTCCAAGACAGGGGACGAGACCCAGTACTTC.

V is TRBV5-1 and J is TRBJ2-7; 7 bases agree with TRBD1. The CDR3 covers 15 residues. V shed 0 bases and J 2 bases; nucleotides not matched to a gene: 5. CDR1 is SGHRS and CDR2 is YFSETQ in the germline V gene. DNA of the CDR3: TGCGCCAGCAGCTTGGGAGGGACAGACCCCTACGAGCAGTACTTC. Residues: CASSLGGTDPYEQYF.

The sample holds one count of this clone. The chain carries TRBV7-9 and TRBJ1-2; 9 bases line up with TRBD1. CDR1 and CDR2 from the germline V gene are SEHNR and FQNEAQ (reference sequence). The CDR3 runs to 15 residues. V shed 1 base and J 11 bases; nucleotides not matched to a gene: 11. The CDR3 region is CASSLGGDRGKRYTF. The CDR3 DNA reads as TGTGCCAGCAGCTTAGGGGGAGACAGGGGGAAGCGTTACACCTTC.

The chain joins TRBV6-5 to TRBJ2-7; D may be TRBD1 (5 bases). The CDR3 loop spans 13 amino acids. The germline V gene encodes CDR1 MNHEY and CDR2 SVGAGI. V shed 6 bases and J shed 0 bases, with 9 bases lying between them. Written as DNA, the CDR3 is TGTGCCAGCAGAGACAGCATCTCCTACGAGCAGTACTTC. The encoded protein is CASRDSISYEQYF.

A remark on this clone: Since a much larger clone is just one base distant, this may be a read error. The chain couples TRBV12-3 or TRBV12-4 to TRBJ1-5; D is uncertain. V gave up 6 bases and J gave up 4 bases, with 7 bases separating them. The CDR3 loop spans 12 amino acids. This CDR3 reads CASSSVNQPQHF. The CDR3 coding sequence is TGTGCCAGCAGCTCCGTAAATCAGCCCCAGCATTTT.

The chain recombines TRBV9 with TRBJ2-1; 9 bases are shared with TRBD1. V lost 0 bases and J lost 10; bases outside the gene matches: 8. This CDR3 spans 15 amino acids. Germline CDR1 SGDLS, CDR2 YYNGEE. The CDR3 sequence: CASSVGTGGIWEQFF. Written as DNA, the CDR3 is TGTGCCAGCAGCGTAGGCACAGGGGGCATCTGGGAGCAGTTCTTC.

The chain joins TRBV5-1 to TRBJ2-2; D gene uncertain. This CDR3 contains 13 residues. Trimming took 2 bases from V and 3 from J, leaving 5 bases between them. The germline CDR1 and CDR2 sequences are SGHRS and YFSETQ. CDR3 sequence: CASSLAYTGELFF. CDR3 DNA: TGCGCCAGCAGCTTAGCGTACACCGGGGAGCTGTTTTTT. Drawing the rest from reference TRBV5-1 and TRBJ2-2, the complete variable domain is KAGVTQTPRYLIKTRGQQVTLSCSPISGHRSVSWYQQTPGQGLQFLFEYFSETQRNKGNFPGRFSGRQFSNSRSEMNVSTLELGDSALYLCASSLAYTGELFFGEGSRLTVL.

The CDR3 region has the DNA TGTGCCAGCAGCTTAGGACTAGAGTTTAGTGGCAATGAGCAGTTCTTC. Residues: CASSLGLEFSGNEQFF. The chain carries TRBV11-3 and TRBJ2-1; weak D call: TRBD2 (6 bases). Germline V CDR1 and CDR2: SGHNT, YENEEA. V lost 1 base, J lost 6 bases, and 16 bases lay in between. CDR3 size: 16 residues.

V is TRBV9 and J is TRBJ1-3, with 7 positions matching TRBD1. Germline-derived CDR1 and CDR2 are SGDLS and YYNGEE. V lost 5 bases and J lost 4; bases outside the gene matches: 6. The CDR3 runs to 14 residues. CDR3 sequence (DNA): TGTGCCAGCAGTGACAGGGCTACGGGAAACACCATATATTTT. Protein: CASSDRATGNTIYF.